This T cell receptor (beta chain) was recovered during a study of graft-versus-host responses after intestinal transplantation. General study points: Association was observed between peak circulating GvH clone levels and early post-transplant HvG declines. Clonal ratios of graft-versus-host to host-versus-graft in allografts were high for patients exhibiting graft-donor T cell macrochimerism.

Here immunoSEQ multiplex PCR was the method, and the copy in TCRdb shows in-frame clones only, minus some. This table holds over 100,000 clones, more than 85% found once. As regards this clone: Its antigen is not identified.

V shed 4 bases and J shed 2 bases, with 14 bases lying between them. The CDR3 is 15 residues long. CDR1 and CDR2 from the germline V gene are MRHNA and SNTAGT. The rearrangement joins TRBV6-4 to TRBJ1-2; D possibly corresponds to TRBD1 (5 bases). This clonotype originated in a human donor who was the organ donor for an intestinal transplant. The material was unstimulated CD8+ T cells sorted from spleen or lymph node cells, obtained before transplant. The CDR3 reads CASSGHTPGNYGYTF. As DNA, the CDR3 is TGTGCCAGCAGTGGTCACACACCAGGGAACTATGGCTACACCTTC.